This is a list of T cell receptor beta chains from one sample in a study of TIL therapy for anti-PD-1-resistant metastatic lung cancer. Clones were sequenced by immunoSEQ multiplex PCR, and TCRdb holds only the in-frame ones, with some missing. Here the sample spans 8,000 to 9,500 clones, 76% being singletons. This sample comprised tumor tissue, obtained at baseline. These TCRs come from a person aged 25 to 80 with non-small cell lung cancer. CDR3s include the opening cysteine and the closing phenylalanine or tryptophan. D genes are given only for firm matches. Size values are once, few and many counts, or a class for expanded clones, and some rows have none.

D: TRBD1; J: TRBJ2-5; size: once; V: TRBV7-8; CDR3: CASSLVTGGRETQYF; DNA: TGTGCCAGCAGCTTAGTCACAGGGGGCCGTGAGACCCAGTACTTC
D: TRBD1; J: TRBJ1-4; size: -; V: TRBV28; CDR3: CASSLIWDRVVEKLFF; DNA: TGTGCCAGCAGTTTAATCTGGGACAGGGTTGTAGAAAAACTGTTTTTT
D: TRBD2; J: TRBJ2-3; size: -; V: TRBV10-2; CDR3: CASSGTGGGVDTQYF; DNA: TGCGCCAGCAGTGGAACCGGCGGGGGGGTAGATACGCAGTATTTT
D: TRBD1; J: TRBJ1-4; size: once; V: TRBV6-4; CDR3: CASETGGDTTNEKLFF; DNA: TGTGCCAGCGAGACAGGGGGGGACACAACTAATGAAAAACTGTTTTTT
D: -; J: TRBJ1-1; size: few; V: TRBV4-1; CDR3: CASSQDGWGGRTEAFF; DNA: TGCGCCAGCAGCCAAGATGGCTGGGGCGGGAGGACTGAAGCTTTCTTT
D: TRBD1; J: TRBJ2-1; size: -; V: TRBV5-6; CDR3: CASRPGTGGRNEQFF; DNA: TGTGCCAGCAGGCCCGGGACAGGGGGGAGGAATGAGCAGTTCTTC
D: -; J: TRBJ2-7; size: -; V: TRBV11-2; CDR3: CASSPYRDERAYEQYF; DNA: TGTGCCAGCAGCCCCTACCGGGACGAGAGGGCCTACGAGCAGTACTTC
D: -; J: TRBJ2-1; size: -; V: TRBV20-1; CDR3: CSARVENEQFF; DNA: TGCAGTGCTAGAGTTGAAAATGAGCAGTTCTTC
D: TRBD2; J: TRBJ2-7; size: few; V: TRBV18; CDR3: CASSPGLGGRANEQYF; DNA: TGTGCCAGCTCACCCGGACTCGGCGGGAGGGCCAATGAGCAGTACTTC
D: -; J: TRBJ2-3; size: -; V: TRBV21-1; CDR3: CASSNSGTGGITDTQYF; DNA: TGTGCCAGCAGCAATTCCGGGACAGGGGGAATAACAGATACGCAGTATTTT
D: -; J: TRBJ2-5; size: -; V: TRBV5-1; CDR3: CASSLEGRGTQYF; DNA: TGCGCCAGCAGCTTAGAGGGGCGGGGGACCCAGTACTTC
D: -; J: TRBJ2-2; size: once; V: TRBV13; CDR3: CASSLATPGLAGHNTGELFF; DNA: TGTGCCAGCAGCTTAGCCACACCAGGTCTCGCGGGGCATAACACCGGGGAGCTGTTTTTT
D: -; J: TRBJ2-1; size: -; V: TRBV9; CDR3: CASSVEGQGRDEQFF; DNA: TGTGCCAGCAGCGTAGAGGGGCAGGGGAGGGATGAGCAGTTCTTC
D: -; J: TRBJ1-2; size: few; V: TRBV9; CDR3: CASSVFPQVYGYTF; DNA: TGTGCCAGCAGCGTTTTCCCGCAGGTCTATGGCTACACCTTC
D: -; J: TRBJ2-6; size: -; V: TRBV7-9; CDR3: CASSSPDGRSGANVLTF; DNA: TGTGCCAGCAGCTCTCCCGACGGCCGCTCTGGGGCCAACGTCCTGACTTTC
D: -; J: TRBJ2-3; size: few; V: TRBV29-1; CDR3: CSVEDDPGPGDTQYF; DNA: TGCAGCGTTGAAGATGACCCGGGCCCGGGGGATACGCAGTATTTT
D: -; J: TRBJ2-5; size: -; V: TRBV29-1; CDR3: CSVEFPEAVGETQYF; DNA: TGCAGCGTTGAATTCCCCGAGGCAGTGGGAGAGACCCAGTACTTC
D: -; J: TRBJ1-1; size: -; V: TRBV11-2; CDR3: CASSWNGLSTEAFF; DNA: TGTGCCAGCAGCTGGAATGGACTGAGCACTGAAGCTTTCTTT
D: TRBD1; J: TRBJ1-4; size: -; V: TRBV29-1; CDR3: CSVIGQGGDEKLFF; DNA: TGCAGCGTTATCGGACAGGGGGGGGATGAAAAACTGTTTTTT
D: -; J: TRBJ1-5; size: few; V: TRBV2; CDR3: CASSEANQPQHF; DNA: TGTGCCAGCAGTGAAGCAAATCAGCCCCAGCATTTT
D: TRBD1; J: TRBJ2-2; size: once; V: TRBV5-5; CDR3: CASSFGQASTGELFF; DNA: TGTGCCAGCAGCTTCGGACAGGCGAGCACCGGGGAGCTGTTTTTT
D: TRBD2; J: TRBJ2-1; size: -; V: TRBV15; CDR3: CATSANPLAGAVRSYNEQFF; DNA: TGTGCCACCAGCGCCAACCCACTAGCGGGTGCCGTCCGCTCCTACAATGAGCAGTTCTTC
D: TRBD1; J: TRBJ1-1; size: once; V: TRBV6-9; CDR3: CASTQTGPIVLTEAFF; DNA: TGTGCCAGCACCCAGACAGGGCCGATCGTCTTAACTGAAGCTTTCTTT
D: TRBD2; J: TRBJ2-6; size: -; V: TRBV11-2; CDR3: CASSLDRGGSGANVLAF; DNA: TGTGCCAGCAGCTTAGATCGGGGAGGGTCTGGGGCCAACGTCCTGGCTTTC
D: -; J: TRBJ2-3; size: -; V: TRBV7-8; CDR3: CASSLARGLAMDTQYF; DNA: TGTGCCAGCAGCTTAGCGAGGGGTCTAGCAATGGATACGCAGTATTTT
D: -; J: TRBJ2-5; size: -; V: TRBV2; CDR3: CASSGRVGATQYF; DNA: TGTGCCAGCAGTGGGCGGGTTGGTGCGACCCAGTACTTC
D: -; J: TRBJ2-7; size: -; V: TRBV7-3; CDR3: CASSPTGGHFYEQYF; DNA: TGTGCCAGCAGCCCCACGGGGGGCCATTTCTACGAGCAGTACTTC
D: -; J: TRBJ1-5; size: -; V: TRBV7-2; CDR3: CASSLQGSFNQPQHF; DNA: TGTGCCAGCAGCTTACAGGGATCTTTCAATCAGCCCCAGCATTTT
D: TRBD1; J: TRBJ1-1; size: -; V: TRBV28; CDR3: CASSTTRQGGEAFF; DNA: TGTGCCAGCAGTACAACGCGACAGGGAGGTGAAGCTTTCTTT
D: TRBD2; J: TRBJ2-3; size: -; V: TRBV11-2; CDR3: CASSLAGGYDTDTQYF; DNA: TGTGCCAGCAGCTTAGCCGGGGGGTACGACACAGATACGCAGTATTTT
D: TRBD1; J: TRBJ1-1; size: -; V: TRBV7-2; CDR3: CASTSASGGGYTEAFF; DNA: TGTGCCAGCACCTCCGCGTCAGGGGGAGGATACACTGAAGCTTTCTTT
D: -; J: TRBJ2-3; size: -; V: TRBV18; CDR3: CASSPPEGLADTQYF; DNA: TGTGCCAGCTCACCACCGGAAGGGTTGGCAGATACGCAGTATTTT
D: -; J: TRBJ1-4; size: -; V: TRBV29-1; CDR3: CSVRLRGGEKLFF; DNA: TGCAGCGTGCGCCTTCGTGGGGGTGAAAAACTGTTTTTT
D: -; J: TRBJ1-1; size: -; V: TRBV11-3; CDR3: CASSPGFTEAFF; DNA: TGTGCCAGCAGTCCTGGGTTCACTGAAGCTTTCTTT
D: -; J: TRBJ2-7; size: -; V: TRBV7-7; CDR3: CASSLDRGDEQYF; DNA: TGTGCCAGCAGCTTAGACCGAGGCGACGAGCAGTACTTC
D: TRBD1; J: TRBJ2-5; size: -; V: TRBV27; CDR3: CASSFHDRVQETQYF; DNA: TGTGCCAGCAGTTTCCATGACAGGGTCCAAGAGACCCAGTACTTC